Below, 26 T cell receptor beta chains from the same sample are listed, as sequenced in a study of control samples from healthy donors and cancer patients (dated by TCRdb to about 2020). Library preparation used the immunoSEQ multiplex PCR assay. TCRdb stores this immuneACCESS table with in-frame sequences only. Part of the clones is absent; in the studies checked, under half of the shortfall reflects unresolved V genes, and no reason is known for the rest. This sample gives about 410,000 clones in total; 90% of them show up just once. About 6.3% of the sample lies in the top ten. The sequencing sample was made of PBMCs. These receptor sequences come from a man aged 35 to 55 with head and neck cancer.

The rearrangement joins TRBV5-4 to TRBJ1-2; perhaps TRBD1 as D (6 bases). CDR1 is SGHNT, CDR2 YYREEE, per germline (reference sequence). This CDR3 contains 16 residues. The V and J ends lost 0 bases and 0 bases respectively, with 12 bases between them. The CDR3 bases are TGTGCCAGCAGCTTGGACGGGTGGACAGCTAACTATGGCTACACCTTC. Encoded protein: CASSLDGWTANYGYTF.

The V and J genes are TRBV27 and TRBJ2-7; 7 nucleotides match TRBD1. The CDR3 has 14 amino acids. The germline gives CDR1 MNHEY, CDR2 SMNVEV (reference sequence). J was trimmed by 7 bases and V by 1 base; bases with no gene match: 7. The chain's CDR3 is CASSLWQGDREQYF. The DNA for the CDR3 is TGTGCCAGCAGTTTATGGCAGGGGGATCGTGAGCAGTACTTC.

The chain has TRBV7-2 and TRBJ1-3; D is ambiguous. Trimming removed 8 bases from V and 0 bases from J, with 14 bases in between. Germline V gene data show CDR1 as SGHTA and CDR2 as FQGNSA. The CDR3 consists of 15 residues. CDR3 sequence reads: CASVRGAHSGNTIYF. The CDR3 DNA follows: TGTGCCAGCGTGAGAGGAGCCCACTCTGGAAACACCATATATTTT.

This rearrangement joins TRBV7-2 to TRBJ2-1, with D unclear. CDR1 and CDR2 (germline): SGHTA, FQGNSA. The V gene lost 5 bases and the J gene lost 5 bases, with 10 bases spanning the gap. The CDR3 runs to 13 residues. This chain's CDR3 is CASSSGRHNEQFF. CDR3 bases: TGTGCCAGCAGCAGTGGACGGCACAATGAGCAGTTCTTC.

This chain uses TRBV30 with TRBJ2-2; maybe TRBD2 (6 bases). The CDR3 runs 17 residues. Germline lookup yields CDR1 GTSNPN and CDR2 SVGIG (reference sequence). V was clipped by 4 bases and J by 2 bases, with 20 bases between them. The CDR3 nucleotides read TGTGCCTGGACGGCGGCAGGGACTCCTTTCAACACCGGGGAGCTGTTTTTT. Translated: CAWTAAGTPFNTGELFF. The full variable domain, in which reference TRBV30 and TRBJ2-2 provide the parts outside the CDR3, is SQTIHQWPATLVQPVGSPLSLECTVEGTSNPNLYWYRQAAGRGLQLLFYSVGIGQISSEVPQNLSASRPQDRQFILSSKKLLLSDSGFYLCAWTAAGTPFNTGELFFGEGSRLTVL.

This rearrangement joins TRBV11-2 to TRBJ1-4; no clear D. This CDR3 contains 15 residues. Per the germline V gene, CDR1 is SGHAT and CDR2 is FQNNGV. Trimming took off 4 bases at V and 2 bases at J, with 11 bases between the two ends. The CDR3 nucleotides are TGTGCCAGCAGCTCCTTAAGGGTGACTAATGAAAAACTGTTTTTT. Amino acid sequence: CASSSLRVTNEKLFF.

This clone appeared a single time. The genes are TRBV19 and TRBJ2-5; no reliable D call. Trimming shortened V by 2 bases and J by 5 bases, and 15 bases separated the two germline ends. CDR1 is LNHDA, CDR2 SQIVND, per germline (reference sequence). There are 15 residues in the CDR3. The CDR3 DNA follows: TGTGCCAGTAGTATATCGGGCCTCCCCCGTGAGACCCAGTACTTC. It encodes CASSISGLPRETQYF. Looking up the rest from reference TRBV19 and TRBJ2-5 gives the full variable domain: DGGITQSPKYLFRKEGQNVTLSCEQNLNHDAMYWYRQDPGQGLRLIYYSQIVNDFQKGDIAEGYSVSREKKESFPLTVTSAQKNPTAFYLCASSISGLPRETQYFGPGTRLLVL.

V usage is TRBV30 and J usage is TRBJ2-7, with D maybe TRBD2 (6 bases). Germline CDR1 is GTSNPN and CDR2 is SVGIG (reference sequence). With 3 bases removed from V and 5 bases from J, the gap between germline ends came to 17 bases. This CDR3 is built from 14 residues. The CDR3 DNA reads TGTGCCTGGAGCCTGACCGGGCCGGGGGACGAGCAGTACTTC. Translation: CAWSLTGPGDEQYF.

The V call is TRBV2, the J call TRBJ2-7; tentatively, D is TRBD1 or TRBD2 (6 bases each). CDR3 length: 13 amino acids. V shed 3 bases and J shed 6 bases, with 12 bases lying between them. Germline lookup yields CDR1 SNHLY and CDR2 FYNNEI. The CDR3 sequence is CASSDRGRSEQYF. The CDR3 DNA is TGTGCCAGCAGTGACCGGGGGCGGTCCGAGCAGTACTTC.

The V gene is TRBV7-2, the J gene TRBJ2-3; 7 positions agree with TRBD2. The germline V gene has CDR1 SGHTA and CDR2 FQGNSA. J lost 2 bases, V lost 6 bases, and 14 bases had no gene match. The CDR3 loop spans 17 amino acids. The CDR3 sequence is CASRRSRDYLPTDTQYF. CDR3 bases: TGTGCCAGCAGGCGTTCCCGGGACTACCTCCCCACAGATACGCAGTATTTT.

This chain connects TRBV30 to TRBJ2-1; no reliable D call. The CDR3 has 14 residues. From germline, CDR1 is GTSNPN and CDR2 SVGIG (reference sequence). V shed 3 bases and J shed 6 bases, with 15 bases lying between them. The CDR3 protein is CAWRALLRGNEQFF. The CDR3 DNA reads as TGTGCCTGGAGAGCGCTTCTAAGAGGCAATGAGCAGTTCTTC. The full variable domain, with the rest looked up from reference TRBV30 and TRBJ2-1, is SQTIHQWPATLVQPVGSPLSLECTVEGTSNPNLYWYRQAAGRGLQLLFYSVGIGQISSEVPQNLSASRPQDRQFILSSKKLLLSDSGFYLCAWRALLRGNEQFFGPGTRLTVL.

V usage is TRBV27 and J usage is TRBJ2-7; D is perhaps TRBD1 (5 bases). The germline V and J ends were trimmed by 11 bases and 12 bases, with 17 bases remaining between them. Looked up from germline, CDR1 is MNHEY and CDR2 is SMNVEV (reference sequence). This CDR3 region has 10 residues. CDR3 residues: CAPQGQGRYF. In DNA form, the CDR3 reads TGTGCCCCTCAAGGTCAGGGCCGGTACTTC.

The gene calls are TRBV20-1 and TRBJ1-2; weak D call: TRBD1 (5 bases). The CDR3 runs 11 residues. CDR1 and CDR2 from the germline V gene are DFQATT and SNEGSKA (reference sequence). V was trimmed by 6 bases and J by 4 bases, leaving 9 bases between them. The CDR3 spells CSADDSYGYTF. CDR3 in DNA: TGCAGTGCCGACGACAGCTATGGCTACACCTTC.

This clone was counted once. V gene TRBV20-1 combines with J gene TRBJ1-1; the D is unclear. V dropped 6 bases and J dropped 2 bases, with 13 bases sitting between them. Germline V CDR1 and CDR2: DFQATT, SNEGSKA (reference sequence). CDR3 size: 13 residues. In nucleotides, the CDR3 is TGCAGTGCCAGTAGGACGGCAAACACTGAAGCTTTCTTT. Translating it yields CSASRTANTEAFF.

This chain joins TRBV6-2 or TRBV6-3 and TRBJ2-6; 9 bases are shared with TRBD1. CDR1 is MNHEY, CDR2 SVGEGT, per germline. With V trimmed by 5 bases and J by 2 bases, 10 bases remained unmatched. The CDR3 loop spans 18 amino acids. CDR3 nucleotides: TGTGCCAGCAGTAAACCGGGACAGGGAGGTCCTGGGGCCAACGTCCTGACTTTC. Translating it yields CASSKPGQGGPGANVLTF.

The chain recombines TRBV29-1 with TRBJ1-4, with 8 positions matching TRBD1. Unmatched junction bases numbered 10, after V lost 6 bases and J lost 7 bases. Germline CDR1 and CDR2: SQVTM and ANQGSEA. The CDR3 runs to 14 residues. The CDR3 region has the DNA TGCAGCGTCGCCGAACAGGGGGTTAGTGAAAAACTGTTTTTT. Translation: CSVAEQGVSEKLFF. Variable domain in full (rest from reference TRBV29-1 and TRBJ1-4): SAVISQKPSRDICQRGTSLTIQCQVDSQVTMMFWYRQQPGQSLTLIATANQGSEATYESGFVIDKFPISRPNLTFSTLTVSNMSPEDSSIYLCSVAEQGVSEKLFFGSGTQLSVL.

The chain recombines TRBV18 with TRBJ2-7, with a possible D match to TRBD2 (5 bases). The CDR3 runs to 16 residues. The germline V gene encodes CDR1 KGHSH and CDR2 LQKENI. The ends were cut back, 4 bases at V and 0 bases at J, with 16 bases in the middle. The CDR3 protein is CASSRQSPAGSYEQYF. CDR3 DNA sequence: TGTGCCAGCTCACGCCAGTCCCCGGCGGGCTCCTACGAGCAGTACTTC.

The J gene is TRBJ2-5, the V gene TRBV27; D is unresolved. Trimming cost V 5 bases and J 6 bases, with 13 bases left between them. Germline lookup yields CDR1 MNHEY and CDR2 SMNVEV (reference sequence). CDR3 size: 13 residues. The CDR3 here is CASSPYVRKTQYF. The CDR3 DNA follows: TGTGCCAGCAGTCCTTACGTGCGGAAGACCCAGTACTTC.

The chain joins TRBV30 to TRBJ2-7, with D tentatively TRBD1 (6 bases). CDR1 is GTSNPN, CDR2 SVGIG, per germline (reference sequence). Deletions cut 7 bases from V and 3 bases from J, with 13 bases between. CDR3 length equals 12 residues. In DNA, the CDR3 is TGTGCCTTGGGGGCAGAGTACTACGAGCAGTACTTC. This codes for CALGAEYYEQYF.

J is TRBJ1-2 and V is TRBV11-2; a possible D gene is TRBD1 (5 bases). The CDR3 has 16 residues. With 7 bases removed from V and 0 bases from J, the gap between germline ends came to 18 bases. The germline V gene encodes CDR1 SGHAT and CDR2 FQNNGV. The CDR3 protein is CASNRGIGASNYGYTF. The CDR3 DNA sequence: TGTGCCAGCAACCGAGGAATAGGGGCTTCTAACTATGGCTACACCTTC.

This chain connects TRBV7-8 to TRBJ2-5, with D tentatively TRBD1 (7 bases). V lost 3 bases to trimming and J lost 1 base, with 15 bases between them. This CDR3 is 16 amino acids long. From germline, CDR1 is SGHVS and CDR2 FQNEAQ. Here the CDR3 reads CASSLGAGGGQETQYF. DNA for the CDR3: TGTGCCAGCAGCTTGGGTGCAGGGGGAGGCCAAGAGACCCAGTACTTC.

Comments on this clone: The junction departs from germline at one end; a sequencing error may be responsible. This sequence joins TRBV18 and TRBJ1-5; D is unresolved. Germline V lookup: CDR1 KGHSH, CDR2 LQKENI. The CDR3 length is 16 residues. CDR3 region: CASSPLPQWTPVAQHF. The CDR3 nucleotides read TGTGCCAGCTCCCCACTCCCGCAGTGGACGCCGGTGGCCCAGCATTTT.

This chain joins TRBV7-9 and TRBJ2-1; 10 positions match TRBD2. The V segment lost 3 bases and the J segment 3 bases; nucleotides outside the gene matches: 14. Germline loops: CDR1 SEHNR, CDR2 FQNEAQ (reference sequence). The CDR3 has 19 amino acids. CDR3: CASSLGLATVGDFYNEQFF. The CDR3 bases are TGTGCCAGCAGCTTGGGACTAGCGACCGTCGGGGACTTCTACAATGAGCAGTTCTTC.

The chain combines TRBV14 with TRBJ1-4; D uncertain. CDR1 SGHDN and CDR2 FVKESK come from the germline V gene. Deletions cut 2 bases from V and 0 bases from J, with 10 bases between. The CDR3 has 16 amino acids. CDR3 DNA: TGTGCCAGCAGCCAATACCGGGCTACAACTAATGAAAAACTGTTTTTT. It translates to CASSQYRATTNEKLFF.

The CDR3 coding sequence is TGTGCCAGCTCAGAACCGGGACACCTCTCTGGAAACACCATATATTTT. Protein sequence: CASSEPGHLSGNTIYF. The chain couples TRBV18 to TRBJ1-3; TRBD1 is a possible D gene (6 bases). The CDR3 sequence is 16 residues long. The V gene lost 5 bases and the J gene lost 0 bases, with 14 bases spanning the gap. CDR1 and CDR2 from the germline V gene are KGHSH and LQKENI.

This clone was observed a handful of times. The chain employs TRBV19 and TRBJ1-5; 8 nucleotides agree with TRBD1. The V and J ends lost 4 bases and 7 bases, in that order; junction bases with no gene match: 9. This CDR3 is built from 15 residues. Germline CDR1 LNHDA, CDR2 SQIVND (reference sequence). CDR3 coding DNA: TGTGCCAGTAGTACGTGGGGGACAGGTAACCAGCCCCAGCATTTT. It translates to CASSTWGTGNQPQHF.